The 30 T cell receptor beta chains in this list originate from one sample, sequenced in a study of beta chain features in type 1 diabetes. Study conclusions and caveats: Across all four CD4+ subsets, people with type 1 diabetes showed modestly shorter TCRB CDR3s.

Their target antigens are unknown. Isolated RNA was reverse transcribed in full, so expressed TCRB transcripts were sequenced. Method: immunoSEQ multiplex PCR; TCRdb's copy keeps in-frame clones and lacks some. Found here are a few hundred thousand clones, just over 20% of them singletons; the top ten hold 0.028%. Sequencing was done on a sample of naive CD4+ T cells from blood. Receptors were obtained from a woman aged 40 to 50 with type 1 diabetes.

This clone was observed a handful of times. The gene calls are TRBV6-1 and TRBJ1-5; tentatively, D is TRBD1 (5 bases). Germline-derived CDR1 and CDR2 are MNHNS and SASEGT. The germline V and J ends were trimmed by 5 bases and 9 bases, with 8 bases remaining between them. The CDR3 is 11 residues long. This chain's CDR3 is CASSPGRPQHF. In DNA, the CDR3 is TGTGCCAGCAGTCCAGGGCGGCCCCAGCATTTT.

The chain recombines TRBV7-8 with TRBJ2-2; TRBD1 matches at 8 bases. V shed 7 bases and J 3 bases; nucleotides not matched to a gene: 4. This CDR3 has 14 residues. The germline V gene encodes CDR1 SGHVS and CDR2 FQNEAQ. The CDR3 sequence is CASKQGGYTGELFF. The CDR3 coding sequence is TGTGCCAGCAAACAGGGGGGATACACCGGGGAGCTGTTTTTT.

This clone was seen more than once but under ten times. CDR3 loop: CASSPASGQGNQPQHF. Written as DNA, the CDR3 is TGTGCCAGCTCCCCTGCATCCGGACAGGGCAATCAGCCCCAGCATTTT. This chain links TRBV18 with TRBJ1-5; 7 nucleotides line up with TRBD1. This CDR3 spans 16 amino acids. The germline V gene has CDR1 KGHSH and CDR2 LQKENI. With V trimmed by 6 bases and J by 2 bases, 10 bases remained unmatched.

The V and J genes are TRBV9 and TRBJ2-5; TRBD2 agrees at 13 bases. The CDR3 length is 14 residues. Germline lookup yields CDR1 SGDLS and CDR2 YYNGEE. Trimming at V came to 3 bases and at J to 5 bases, leaving 1 base not matched to a gene. The CDR3 bases are TGTGCCAGCAGCGCACTAGCGGGAGGGGAGACCCAGTACTTC. This gives the protein CASSALAGGETQYF.

This clone was counted a single time. V gene TRBV25-1 combines with J gene TRBJ2-1; 10 bases align to TRBD1. The junction had 1 base not matched to a gene; V was cut back by 5 bases and J by 12 bases. CDR1 is MGHDK, CDR2 SYGVNS, per germline. The CDR3 consists of 11 residues. CDR3: CASSRDRGQFF. As DNA, the CDR3 is TGTGCCAGCAGTCGGGACAGGGGGCAGTTCTTC. The full variable domain, rest sourced from reference TRBV25-1 and TRBJ2-1, is EADIYQTPRYLVIGTGKKITLECSQTMGHDKMYWYQQDPGMELHLIHYSYGVNSTEKGDLSSESTVSRIRTEHFPLTLESARPSHTSQYLCASSRDRGQFFGPGTRLTVL.

This clone was found a few times. This rearrangement joins TRBV4-3 to TRBJ1-4; 10 bases match TRBD1. The V gene's germline CDR1 is LGHNA and CDR2 YSLEER. J was trimmed by 7 bases and V by 4 bases; bases with no gene match: 3. This CDR3 is built from 14 residues. The DNA for the CDR3 is TGCGCCAGCAGCCTGGGACAGGGGAGTGAAAAACTGTTTTTT. It yields the protein CASSLGQGSEKLFF.

In this sample, this clone turned up a few times. The chain links TRBV4-1 to TRBJ1-4, with 8 bases that match TRBD1. The CDR3 sequence is 15 residues long. V was pared by 1 base and J by 6 bases, with 4 bases of the junction left unmatched. Germline CDR1 MGHRA, CDR2 YSYEKL. The CDR3 nucleotides are TGCGCCAGCAGCCAAGCACAGGGGGACTATGAAAAACTGTTTTTT. It is translated as CASSQAQGDYEKLFF.

CDR3 nucleotide sequence: TGTGCCAGCAGCGTTCACGGGGGAAACTATGGCTACACCTTC. It is translated as CASSVHGGNYGYTF. The chain uses TRBV9 and TRBJ1-2; D possibly corresponds to TRBD1 (5 bases). V lost 2 bases to trimming and J lost 2 bases, with 10 bases between them. The V gene's germline CDR1 is SGDLS and CDR2 YYNGEE. The CDR3 has 14 residues.

V gene TRBV5-4 combines with J gene TRBJ1-1, with D hard to call. Germline values: CDR1 SGHNT, CDR2 YYREEE (reference sequence). The CDR3 consists of 14 residues. V was clipped by 0 bases and J by 0 bases, with 6 bases between them. As DNA, the CDR3 is TGTGCCAGCAGCTTGGGATCAGTGAACACTGAAGCTTTCTTT. Protein: CASSLGSVNTEAFF.

The chain employs TRBV7-2 and TRBJ1-5; the D is unclear. The CDR3 has 15 amino acids. CDR1 is SGHTA, CDR2 FQGNSA, per germline. With 1 base removed from V and 0 bases from J, the gap between germline ends came to 7 bases. Here the CDR3 DNA reads TGTGCCAGCAGCTTAGAGCGGATTAGCAATCAGCCCCAGCATTTT. Translating it yields CASSLERISNQPQHF.

This clone occurred a few times. V usage is TRBV7-9 and J usage is TRBJ2-1; D unclear. Germline CDR1 SEHNR, CDR2 FQNEAQ (reference sequence). Trimming stripped 5 bases from V and 5 bases from J, with 13 bases between. This CDR3 has 14 residues. CDR3 nucleotides: TGTGCCAGCAGCCCGTCCCGACTGGACAATGAGCAGTTCTTC. Its translation: CASSPSRLDNEQFF.

This rearrangement joins TRBV29-1 to TRBJ2-5; 9 bases map to TRBD1. The J segment lost 5 bases and the V segment lost 7 bases, leaving 17 bases of the junction unmatched. The germline gives CDR1 SQVTM, CDR2 ANQGSEA. The CDR3 length is 16 residues. CDR3 amino acids: CSGSGTGIVTMETQYF. In DNA, the CDR3 is TGCAGCGGGTCCGGGACAGGGATTGTAACTATGGAGACCCAGTACTTC.

This clone came up a few times. The chain joins TRBV4-3 to TRBJ1-6, with D tentatively TRBD1 (6 bases). CDR1 and CDR2 from the germline V gene are LGHNA and YSLEER. V lost 4 bases, J lost 5 bases, and 18 bases lay in between. This CDR3 is 17 amino acids long. CDR3 nucleotides: TGCGCCAGCAGCCTTAACGGGGGAGGGGGGAATAATTCACCCCTCCACTTT. It is translated as CASSLNGGGGNNSPLHF.

This clone was counted between two and nine times. The chain employs TRBV29-1 and TRBJ2-4; 8 bases are shared with TRBD2. V was pared by 0 bases and J by 0 bases, with 7 bases of the junction left unmatched. The length of the CDR3 is 17 residues. Germline lookup yields CDR1 SQVTM and CDR2 ANQGSEA. CDR3 sequence: CSVEERWLAGAKNIQYF. In nucleotides, the CDR3 is TGCAGCGTTGAAGAGAGGTGGCTAGCGGGAGCCAAAAACATTCAGTACTTC.

The chain combines TRBV30 with TRBJ1-5; no clear D. The V and J ends lost 0 bases and 1 base respectively, with 4 bases between them. The CDR3 loop spans 13 amino acids. CDR1 and CDR2 (germline): GTSNPN, SVGIG (reference sequence). CDR3 DNA sequence: TGTGCCTGGAGTGTGTCAAGCAATCAGCCCCAGCATTTT. This codes for CAWSVSSNQPQHF.

V gene TRBV4-3 combines with J gene TRBJ1-6; a possible D gene is TRBD1 (5 bases). Trimming stripped 0 bases from V and 4 bases from J, with 13 bases between. Per germline, CDR1 LGHNA and CDR2 YSLEER. The CDR3 runs 17 residues. The CDR3 bases are TGCGCCAGCAGCCAAGAAATCGCGGGGGGTTATAATTCACCCCTCCACTTT. Its translation is CASSQEIAGGYNSPLHF.

In the case of this clone: Other DNA variants within this sample encode the same CDR3. J is TRBJ2-5 and V is TRBV9; possible D gene TRBD2, 6 bases. Trimming cost V 0 bases and J 5 bases, with 8 bases left between them. Germline CDR1 SGDLS, CDR2 YYNGEE. The CDR3 runs to 13 residues. CDR3 coding DNA: TGTGCCAGCAGCGTAGGCGGGGATGAGACCCAGTACTTC. This translates into CASSVGGDETQYF.

J is TRBJ2-1 and V is TRBV14; tentatively, D is TRBD1 (6 bases). The CDR3 sequence is 15 residues long. Trimming cost V 6 bases and J 7 bases, with 19 bases left between them. Germline CDR1 and CDR2: SGHDN and FVKESK. CDR3 coding DNA: TGTGCCAGCAGGCCGGGACATTCGGGTGGGAATGAGCAGTTCTTC. Translation gives CASRPGHSGGNEQFF.

V usage is TRBV25-1 and J usage is TRBJ2-3, with 10 bases matching TRBD2. CDR1 and CDR2 (germline): MGHDK, SYGVNS. Trimming cost V 5 bases and J 4 bases; bases outside gene matches: 12. The CDR3 length is 17 residues. The CDR3 coding sequence is TGTGCCAGCAGTCTAGGAGTAGCGGGAGGTTTAGCAGATACGCAGTATTTT. Residues: CASSLGVAGGLADTQYF.

The rearrangement uses TRBV5-1 and TRBJ2-2, with 7 bases matching TRBD2. V shed 5 bases and J 0 bases; nucleotides not matched to a gene: 4. CDR3 length: 15 amino acids. Per germline, CDR1 SGHRS and CDR2 YFSETQ. CDR3: CASSTLAANTGELFF. CDR3 nucleotide sequence: TGCGCCAGCAGTACCCTAGCGGCGAACACCGGGGAGCTGTTTTTT. Full variable domain (rest looked up from reference TRBV5-1 and TRBJ2-2): KAGVTQTPRYLIKTRGQQVTLSCSPISGHRSVSWYQQTPGQGLQFLFEYFSETQRNKGNFPGRFSGRQFSNSRSEMNVSTLELGDSALYLCASSTLAANTGELFFGEGSRLTVL.

This clone came up a few times. The chain recombines TRBV30 with TRBJ1-5; no clear D gene. CDR3 length: 13 amino acids. The germline gives CDR1 GTSNPN, CDR2 SVGIG (reference sequence). Trimming left V 6 bases short and J 5 bases short, with 14 bases between. CDR3 sequence (DNA): TGTGCCTGCAGACTAGGGTCCGATCAGCCCCAGCATTTT. Encoded protein: CACRLGSDQPQHF.

Here the CDR3 reads CASSLGGVSNQPQHF. The DNA of the CDR3 is TGTGCCAGCAGCTTGGGAGGGGTTAGCAATCAGCCCCAGCATTTT. V and J are TRBV7-9 and TRBJ1-5; D perhaps matches TRBD1 (5 bases). This CDR3 contains 15 residues. Germline V gene sequence: CDR1 SEHNR, CDR2 FQNEAQ (reference sequence). Trimming left V 3 bases short and J 0 bases short, with 9 bases between. The entire variable domain, with the rest obtained from reference TRBV7-9 and TRBJ1-5, is as follows: DTGVSQNPRHKITKRGQNVTFRCDPISEHNRLYWYRQTLGQGPEFLTYFQNEAQLEKSRLLSDRFSAERPKGSFSTLEIQRTEQGDSAMYLCASSLGGVSNQPQHFGDGTRLSIL.

This clone has just a few counts. The CDR3, as DNA: TGTGCCTGGAGTGAAGACAGGGACCACGAGCAGTACTTC. Encoded protein: CAWSEDRDHEQYF. This chain uses TRBV30 with TRBJ2-7, with 7 bases aligning to TRBD1. The CDR3 sequence is 13 residues long. CDR1 and CDR2 from the germline V gene are GTSNPN and SVGIG (reference sequence). J lost 5 bases, V lost 1 base, and 5 bases had no gene match.

J is TRBJ2-1 and V is TRBV29-1; D might be TRBD1 (6 bases). Germline CDR1 reads SQVTM; CDR2 reads ANQGSEA. Trimming pared 7 bases from V and 1 base from J, leaving 11 bases between. This CDR3 comprises 13 residues. CDR3 nucleotide sequence: TGCAGCGCCCGACAGGATTCCTACAATGAGCAGTTCTTC. The encoded protein is CSARQDSYNEQFF.

This chain links TRBV4-3 with TRBJ1-2, with D uncertain. V dropped 0 bases and J dropped 8 bases, with 16 bases sitting between them. The CDR3 runs to 15 residues. From germline, CDR1 is LGHNA and CDR2 YSLEER. The CDR3 bases are TGCGCCAGCAGCCAAGAGCAGCGAGTTATAGTAGGCTACACCTTC. This encodes CASSQEQRVIVGYTF.

The DNA of the CDR3 is TGTGCCTGGAGTCAGAGGGCCTACGAGCAGTACTTC. Translation: CAWSQRAYEQYF. The genes are TRBV30 and TRBJ2-7; tentative D call: TRBD2 (5 bases). Per germline, CDR1 GTSNPN and CDR2 SVGIG (reference sequence). The CDR3 length is 12 residues. V was pared by 2 bases and J by 2 bases, with 7 bases between.

This clone was counted only a few times. The chain combines TRBV4-1 with TRBJ1-5; 8 bases agree with TRBD1. The J segment lost 8 bases and the V segment lost 3 bases, leaving 9 bases of the junction unmatched. Germline V gene sequence: CDR1 MGHRA, CDR2 YSYEKL. The CDR3 contains 15 residues. The CDR3 region is CASSQAGTGPEPQHF. CDR3 in DNA: TGCGCCAGCAGCCAGGCAGGGACAGGCCCTGAGCCCCAGCATTTT.

The chain carries TRBV28 and TRBJ2-3; possible D gene TRBD1, 7 bases. Trimming shortened V by 3 bases and J by 7 bases, and 17 bases separated the two germline ends. From germline, CDR1 is MDHEN and CDR2 SYDVKM. This CDR3 region has 15 residues. The CDR3 bases are TGTGCCAGCAGTTTTCGGGGCCAGGGGGGACATACGCAGTATTTT. It translates to CASSFRGQGGHTQYF.

This clone was detected a few times. CDR3 loop: CASSPHLKRADTQYF. CDR3 nucleotides: TGTGCCAGCAGCCCGCACCTAAAGCGGGCAGATACGCAGTATTTT. V usage is TRBV7-2 and J usage is TRBJ2-3; D might be TRBD2 (6 bases). The CDR3 sequence is 15 residues long. Germline V gene sequence: CDR1 SGHTA, CDR2 FQGNSA. The V end was cut by 5 bases, the J end by 4 bases, with 16 bases between.

The table lists this clone with a few counts. J is TRBJ2-5 and V is TRBV4-2; D gene unclear. Between the trimmed V and J ends, which lost 1 base and 5 bases, there was a span of 14 bases. CDR1 and CDR2 (germline): LGHNA, YNFKEQ. CDR3 length equals 15 residues. For the CDR3, the DNA is TGTGCCAGCAGCCAAGGAAGAGTAGTCGAGGAGACCCAGTACTTC. This translates into CASSQGRVVEETQYF.